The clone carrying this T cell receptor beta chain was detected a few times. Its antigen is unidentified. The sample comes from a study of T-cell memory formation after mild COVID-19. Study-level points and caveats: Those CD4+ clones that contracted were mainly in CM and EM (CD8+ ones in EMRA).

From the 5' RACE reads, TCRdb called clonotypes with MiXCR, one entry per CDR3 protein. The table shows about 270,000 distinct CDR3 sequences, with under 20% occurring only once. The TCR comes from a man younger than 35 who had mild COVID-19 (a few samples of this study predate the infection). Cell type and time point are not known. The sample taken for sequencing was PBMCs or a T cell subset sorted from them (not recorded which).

The CDR3 protein is CASRPGQGVSPGELFF. The CDR3 nucleotides are TGTGCCAGCAGGCCGGGACAGGGGGTATCGCCCGGGGAGCTGTTTTTT. The V call is TRBV9, the J call TRBJ2-2; 11 nucleotides line up with TRBD1. Trimming cost V 5 bases and J 6 bases; bases outside gene matches: 9. The CDR3 consists of 16 residues. Germline values: CDR1 SGDLS, CDR2 YYNGEE.